The 24 T cell receptor beta chains listed next were all sequenced from one sample in a study of STAT5B mutations in CD4+ large granular lymphocyte leukemia. Here immunoSEQ multiplex PCR was the method, and the copy in TCRdb shows in-frame clones only, minus some. The table has approximately 32,000 clones, about 91% seen once; the top ten hold approximately 0.97%. The sequenced material came from CD4+ T cells from blood buffy coats. These receptors were collected from a human donor in good health.

The CDR3 region is CASRSDGTYEQYF. The CDR3 region has the DNA TGTGCCAGCAGGTCGGACGGGACCTACGAGCAGTACTTC. This chain joins TRBV6-6 and TRBJ2-7, with D possibly being TRBD2 (5 bases). Germline assignment: CDR1 MNHNY and CDR2 SVGAGI (reference sequence). CDR3 length equals 13 residues. Trimming stripped 6 bases from V and 2 bases from J, with 11 bases between.

Points on this clone: One junction end does not reproduce the germline sequence, and a read error may be involved. The gene calls are TRBV6-5 and TRBJ2-5, with 8 bases matching TRBD2. Germline V lookup: CDR1 MNHEY, CDR2 SVGAGI. This CDR3 is 15 amino acids long. As DNA, the CDR3 is TGTGCCAGCAGCTACTTCGGGGGGGGCTACGAGACCCAGTACTTC. Residues: CASSYFGGGYETQYF.

The chain combines TRBV6-6 with TRBJ2-3; D is tentatively TRBD1 or TRBD2 (7 bases each). The CDR3 runs 16 residues. Looked up from germline, CDR1 is MNHNY and CDR2 is SVGAGI (reference sequence). V was shortened by 4 bases and J by 4 bases, with 18 bases between the two germline ends. The CDR3 reads CASSFIRGGKPDTQYF. CDR3 sequence (DNA): TGTGCCAGCAGTTTCATCAGGGGGGGCAAGCCAGATACGCAGTATTTT.

The rearrangement links TRBV21-1 to TRBJ2-2. TRBV21-1 has pseudogene status. The CDR3 is 18 amino acids. The CDR3 DNA reads TGTGCCAGCAGCTTTTCGAGGGGGGGACAGAACCACACCGGGGAGCTGTTTTTT. Translating it yields CASSFSRGGQNHTGELFF.

CDR3 nucleotide sequence: TGTGCCAGCAGCTCGTCCATGACAGATACGCAGTATTTT. Translated: CASSSSMTDTQYF. The rearrangement links TRBV7-2 to TRBJ2-3, with unresolved D. Trimming stripped 4 bases from V and 3 bases from J, with 8 bases between. The CDR3 spans 13 residues. Germline V gene data show CDR1 as SGHTA and CDR2 as FQGNSA.

V gene TRBV7-2 combines with J gene TRBJ1-5; 7 nucleotides agree with TRBD1. The CDR3 is 19 amino acids. The V gene end was trimmed by 5 bases and the J gene end by 0 bases; junction bases not matched to a gene: 16. Germline V gene data show CDR1 as SGHTA and CDR2 as FQGNSA. CDR3 sequence: CASSSRQGGLLPSNQPQHF. The CDR3, as DNA: TGTGCCAGCAGCAGTCGACAGGGTGGCTTATTGCCTAGCAATCAGCCCCAGCATTTT.

CDR3 region: CASSIQGGQPQHF. Written as DNA, the CDR3 is TGCGCCAGCAGCATACAGGGCGGGCAGCCCCAGCATTTT. V and J are TRBV5-1 and TRBJ1-5, with a weak D call TRBD1 (6 bases). Germline V gives CDR1 SGHRS, CDR2 YFSETQ. V lost 4 bases, J lost 7 bases, and 12 bases lay in between. The length of the CDR3 is 13 residues. Complete variable domain (other parts from reference TRBV5-1 and TRBJ1-5): KAGVTQTPRYLIKTRGQQVTLSCSPISGHRSVSWYQQTPGQGLQFLFEYFSETQRNKGNFPGRFSGRQFSNSRSEMNVSTLELGDSALYLCASSIQGGQPQHFGDGTRLSIL.

The chain carries TRBV6-1 and TRBJ2-3; D gene unclear. Germline CDR1 is MNHNS and CDR2 is SASEGT. Trimming shortened V by 2 bases and J by 7 bases, and 7 bases separated the two germline ends. The CDR3 covers 12 residues. Here the CDR3 DNA reads TGTGCCAGCAGTGAACAAGGGAATACGCAGTATTTT. Translated: CASSEQGNTQYF.

The rearrangement links TRBV10-3 to TRBJ2-2, with TRBD1 matching 12 bases. The CDR3 spans 16 residues. Looked up from germline, CDR1 is ENHRY and CDR2 is SYGVKD. J was trimmed by 3 bases and V by 9 bases; bases with no gene match: 8. The CDR3: CAIGDRGQVDTGELFF. CDR3 sequence (DNA): TGTGCCATAGGGGACAGGGGGCAAGTAGACACCGGGGAGCTGTTTTTT.

The chain couples TRBV28 to TRBJ2-7; TRBD1 agrees at 11 bases. V gave up 2 bases and J gave up 3 bases; unmatched junction bases: 3. The CDR3 consists of 15 residues. Germline CDR1 reads MDHEN; CDR2 reads SYDVKM. Here the CDR3 DNA reads TGTGCCAGCAGTTTACCCGGGACAGGGGGCTACGAGCAGTACTTC. It translates to CASSLPGTGGYEQYF.

This clone was seen more than once but under ten times. The chain employs TRBV28 and TRBJ2-3, with TRBD2 identical over 7 bases. CDR3 length equals 19 residues. With V trimmed by 1 base and J by 4 bases, 17 bases remained unmatched. CDR1 MDHEN and CDR2 SYDVKM come from the germline V gene. The CDR3 DNA is TGTGCCAGCAGTTTATCAATTCAGCGGGGATCAACGAGGGCAGATACGCAGTATTTT. This gives the protein CASSLSIQRGSTRADTQYF.

Turning to this clone: This specimen includes other DNA sequences encoding the same CDR3. This rearrangement joins TRBV2 to TRBJ1-5, with no clear D. The CDR3 consists of 15 residues. The V end was cut by 6 bases, the J end by 0 bases, with 12 bases between. Germline lookup yields CDR1 SNHLY and CDR2 FYNNEI. CDR3 residues: CASRGKGYSNQPQHF. CDR3 DNA: TGTGCCAGCAGGGGGAAGGGATATAGCAATCAGCCCCAGCATTTT.

This chain joins TRBV25-1 and TRBJ1-1; possibly TRBD1 for D (6 bases). Germline assignment: CDR1 MGHDK and CDR2 SYGVNS. This CDR3 has 14 residues. V gave up 8 bases and J gave up 6 bases, with 19 bases separating them. CDR3 region: CASAGTGGKAEAFF. The CDR3 DNA sequence: TGTGCCAGCGCTGGCACCGGGGGCAAGGCTGAAGCTTTCTTT. The whole variable domain, filled in from reference TRBV25-1 and TRBJ1-1, reads EADIYQTPRYLVIGTGKKITLECSQTMGHDKMYWYQQDPGMELHLIHYSYGVNSTEKGDLSSESTVSRIRTEHFPLTLESARPSHTSQYLCASAGTGGKAEAFFGQGTRLTVV.

This chain connects TRBV18 to TRBJ1-5, with 9 bases that match TRBD1. Germline trimming cut 3 bases from V and 6 bases from J; bases unmatched to any gene: 6. Germline lookup yields CDR1 KGHSH and CDR2 LQKENI. The CDR3 has 15 residues. The CDR3 reads CASSPTGGPGQPQHF. In nucleotides, the CDR3 is TGTGCCAGCTCACCGACAGGGGGTCCAGGTCAGCCCCAGCATTTT.

Remarks on this clone: Its ends do not fully match the called genes, so a read error is possible. The V and J genes are TRBV10-1 and TRBJ2-3, with D perhaps TRBD2 (5 bases). CDR1 is WNHNN, CDR2 SYGVQD, per germline (reference sequence). The CDR3 runs to 15 residues. The CDR3 here is CASSRNTPSRDTQYF. For the CDR3, the DNA is TGCGCCAGCAGTCGCAACACTCCTAGCAGAGATACGCAGTATTTT.

V usage is TRBV14 and J usage is TRBJ2-7; 9 bases align to TRBD1. The CDR3 spans 15 residues. Per the germline V gene, CDR1 is SGHDN and CDR2 is FVKESK. V was pared by 5 bases and J by 6 bases, with 11 bases of the junction left unmatched. The CDR3 nucleotides read TGTGCCAGCAGCAGCCCGACAGGGGGTAGAGGCGAGCAGTACTTC. As protein: CASSSPTGGRGEQYF.

This rearrangement joins TRBV7-9 to TRBJ1-1; no firm D call. V was shortened by 3 bases and J by 3 bases, with 11 bases between the two germline ends. Germline V gives CDR1 SEHNR, CDR2 FQNEAQ (reference sequence). This CDR3 is built from 14 residues. The CDR3 DNA reads TGTGCCAGCAGCTTTTGGACCTCCGACACTGAAGCTTTCTTT. Residues: CASSFWTSDTEAFF.

CDR3 loop: CASSSTTGQGGLFEQYF. The CDR3 DNA reads TGTGCCAGCAGCTCGACAACCGGACAGGGCGGTTTGTTCGAGCAGTACTTC. The chain joins TRBV11-2 to TRBJ2-5; TRBD1 aligns across 8 bases. The J call is uncertain, as TRBJ2-7 better fits the DNA end. Looked up from germline, CDR1 is SGHAT and CDR2 is FQNNGV. CDR3 length: 17 amino acids.

This chain connects TRBV7-8 to TRBJ1-4; D remains ambiguous. The CDR3 loop spans 16 amino acids. The V end lost 6 bases, the J end lost 0 bases, and 14 bases lay between the germline ends. Germline-derived CDR1 and CDR2 are SGHVS and FQNEAQ. CDR3 region: CASSPLIDATNEKLFF. In DNA, the CDR3 is TGTGCCAGCAGTCCGTTGATCGATGCAACTAATGAAAAACTGTTTTTT.

This chain links TRBV19 with TRBJ2-3, with TRBD2 identical over 7 bases. This CDR3 contains 14 residues. Germline V gene data show CDR1 as LNHDA and CDR2 as SQIVND (reference sequence). V lost 3 bases, J lost 3 bases, and 3 bases stayed unmatched. In nucleotides, the CDR3 is TGTGCCAGTAGTATCTCTAGCGGAACAGATACGCAGTATTTT. Its protein is CASSISSGTDTQYF.

In its sample, this clone was seen a few times. This chain links TRBV4-1 with TRBJ1-5; 7 bases match TRBD1. Germline trimming cut 1 base from V and 1 base from J; bases unmatched to any gene: 1. This CDR3 has 15 amino acids. Per the germline V gene, CDR1 is MGHRA and CDR2 is YSYEKL. The CDR3 region has the DNA TGCGCCAGCAGCCAAGTACAGGGGAGCAATCAGCCCCAGCATTTT. This translates into CASSQVQGSNQPQHF.

The CDR3 DNA sequence: TGTGCCAGTAGTATAACAAGGGGGCCCGCTGAAGCTTTCTTT. Protein product: CASSITRGPAEAFF. The chain joins TRBV19 to TRBJ1-1, with 7 bases aligning to TRBD1. The ends lost 2 bases at V and 6 bases at J; junction bases unmatched: 6. Germline V gives CDR1 LNHDA, CDR2 SQIVND (reference sequence). CDR3 length: 14 amino acids. Variable domain in full (rest from reference TRBV19 and TRBJ1-1): DGGITQSPKYLFRKEGQNVTLSCEQNLNHDAMYWYRQDPGQGLRLIYYSQIVNDFQKGDIAEGYSVSREKKESFPLTVTSAQKNPTAFYLCASSITRGPAEAFFGQGTRLTVV.

CDR3 in amino acids: CSVETLGNTEAFF. In DNA, the CDR3 is TGCAGCGTTGAGACGTTGGGGAACACTGAAGCTTTCTTT. The V and J genes are TRBV29-1 and TRBJ1-1, with D unresolved. The CDR3 is 13 residues long. Germline V gene data show CDR1 as SQVTM and CDR2 as ANQGSEA. The V and J ends lost 3 bases and 1 base respectively, with 9 bases between them.

This clone was seen only once. The V and J genes are TRBV4-3 and TRBJ2-2; D gene uncertain. Germline loops: CDR1 LGHNA, CDR2 YSLEER. The CDR3 is 15 amino acids. V lost 1 base and J 4 bases, leaving 10 bases between the germline ends. In nucleotides, the CDR3 is TGCGCCAGCAGCCAAGGGGGTAGCCTCACCGGGGAGCTGTTTTTT. Translating gives CASSQGGSLTGELFF.